A selection of T cell receptor beta chains follows, all from one sample in a study of T cell repertoires in cytomegalovirus infection. TCRdb redid the calling of the reads with MiXCR, one entry per CDR3 protein. The table shows fewer than 350,000 distinct CDR3 sequences, with about 29% occurring only once. No antigens are known for them. Sequencing used cultured PBMCs, obtained from culture after CMV antigen stimulation. The receptors come from a human donor in good health (CMV status not recorded). Some clones in this sample may be carry-over from other donors' samples. Both conserved end residues are part of each CDR3.

>TRBV12-3/TRBV12-4|TRBJ2-3
CASSPDRVITQYF
>TRBV6-2/TRBV6-3|TRBJ2-1
CASSQGGAPDEQFF
>TRBV7-6|TRBJ2-5
CASSPGLHLQETQYF
>TRBV11-2|TRBJ2-1
CASRPERGGLSEQFF
>TRBV7-8|TRBJ2-7
CASSWEGRSSYEQYF
>TRBV29-1|TRBJ2-7
CSVASSAYEQYF
>TRBV7-9|TRBJ2-3
CASSLRPREAGDTQYF
>TRBV11-2|TRBJ1-4
CASSQGQEEKLFF
>TRBV5-1|TRBJ2-7
CASSLGDRLPHHEQYF
>TRBV28|TRBJ1-4
CAGPGTGFEKLFF
>TRBV7-9|TRBJ1-2
CASSLVPWGQGASGYTF
>TRBV3-1|TRBJ2-7
CASSQTGLAVEAYEQYF
>TRBV5-4|TRBJ2-2
CASSKTSGTGAGELFF
>TRBV7-8|TRBJ1-6
CASSQHRPGQSSYNSPLHF
>TRBV5-6|TRBJ1-2
CASSLYGNYGYTF
>TRBV20-1|TRBJ2-1
CSARGEPVRNEQFF
>TRBV7-9|TRBJ2-3
CASSYRREIDTQYF
>TRBV2|TRBJ2-7
CASSERRIDRRSYEQYF
>TRBV20-1|TRBJ1-1
CSAMWGTEAFF
>TRBV10-3|TRBJ2-1
CAITAGNEQFF
>TRBV20-1|TRBJ1-1
CSASRAGDLMNTEAFF
>TRBV3-1|TRBJ1-6
CASSQKVDSPLHF
>TRBV11-2|TRBJ1-1
CASRFWTGVDLNTEAFF
>TRBV10-3|TRBJ2-7
CAISGRIYEQYF
>TRBV20-1|TRBJ1-2
CSARDQGLGGYTF
>TRBV15|TRBJ2-3
CATSSGQGSSGTDTQYF
>TRBV18|TRBJ2-2
CASSPPLGGTGELFF
>TRBV23-1|TRBJ1-2
CASSQYPTTGRSNYGYTF
>TRBV4-1|TRBJ2-3
CASSQDWRITDTQYF
>TRBV7-2|TRBJ1-5
CASSLVAAGTTPQHF
>TRBV5-4|TRBJ2-7
CASSLATSGGYEQYF
>TRBV28|TRBJ1-2
CASSLAGENYGYTF